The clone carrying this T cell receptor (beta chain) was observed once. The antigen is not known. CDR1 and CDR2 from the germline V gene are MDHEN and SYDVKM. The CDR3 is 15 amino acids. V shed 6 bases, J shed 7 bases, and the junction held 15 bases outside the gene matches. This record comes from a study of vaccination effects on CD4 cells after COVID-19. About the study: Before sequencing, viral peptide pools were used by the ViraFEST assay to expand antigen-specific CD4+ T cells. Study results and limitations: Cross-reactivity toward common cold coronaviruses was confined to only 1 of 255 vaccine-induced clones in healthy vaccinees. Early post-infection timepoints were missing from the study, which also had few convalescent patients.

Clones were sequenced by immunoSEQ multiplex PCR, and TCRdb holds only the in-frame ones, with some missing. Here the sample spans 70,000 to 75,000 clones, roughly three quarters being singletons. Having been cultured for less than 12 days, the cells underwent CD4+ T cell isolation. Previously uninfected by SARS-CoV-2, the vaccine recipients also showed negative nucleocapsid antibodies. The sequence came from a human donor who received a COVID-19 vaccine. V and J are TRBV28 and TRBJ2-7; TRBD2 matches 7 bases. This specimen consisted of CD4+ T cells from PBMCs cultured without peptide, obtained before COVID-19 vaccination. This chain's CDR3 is CASSPSRDYPREQYV. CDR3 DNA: TGTGCCAGCAGCCCATCCCGGGACTACCCAAGGGAGCAGTACGTC.